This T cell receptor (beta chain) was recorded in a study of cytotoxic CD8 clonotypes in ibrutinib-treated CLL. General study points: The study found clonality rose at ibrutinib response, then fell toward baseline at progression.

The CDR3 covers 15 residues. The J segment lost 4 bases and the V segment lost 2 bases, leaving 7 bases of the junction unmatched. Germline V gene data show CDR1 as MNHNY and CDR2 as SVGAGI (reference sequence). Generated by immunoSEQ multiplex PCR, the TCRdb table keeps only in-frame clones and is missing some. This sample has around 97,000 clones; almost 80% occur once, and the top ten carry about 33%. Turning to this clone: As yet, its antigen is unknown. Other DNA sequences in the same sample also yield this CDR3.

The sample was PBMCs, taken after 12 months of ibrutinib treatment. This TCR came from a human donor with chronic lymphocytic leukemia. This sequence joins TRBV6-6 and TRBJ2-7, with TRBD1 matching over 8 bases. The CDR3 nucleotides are TGTGCCAGCAGTTACAAACCCCAGGGGGCGTACGAGCAGTACTTC. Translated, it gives CASSYKPQGAYEQYF.